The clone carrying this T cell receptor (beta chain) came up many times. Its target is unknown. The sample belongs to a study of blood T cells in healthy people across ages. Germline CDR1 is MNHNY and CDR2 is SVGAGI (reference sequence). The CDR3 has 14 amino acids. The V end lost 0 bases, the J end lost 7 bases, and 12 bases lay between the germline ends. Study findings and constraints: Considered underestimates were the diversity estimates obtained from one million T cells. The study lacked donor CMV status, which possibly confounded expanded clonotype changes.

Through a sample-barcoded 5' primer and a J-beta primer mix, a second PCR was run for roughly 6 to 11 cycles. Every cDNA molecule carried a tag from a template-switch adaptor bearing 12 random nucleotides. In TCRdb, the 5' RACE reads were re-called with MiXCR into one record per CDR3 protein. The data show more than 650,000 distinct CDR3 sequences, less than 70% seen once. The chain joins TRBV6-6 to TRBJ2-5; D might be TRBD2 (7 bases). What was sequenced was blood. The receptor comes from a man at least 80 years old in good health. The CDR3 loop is CASSYSEGGGTQYF. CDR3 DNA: TGTGCCAGCAGTTACTCGGAGGGGGGGGGGACCCAGTACTTC.